This paragraph reports one T cell receptor beta chain. This sample was included in a study of T-cell reconstitution after alpha-beta-depleted transplantation in children. Between the trimmed V and J ends, which lost 5 bases and 7 bases, there was a span of 15 bases. This CDR3 has 13 residues. Unique molecular identifiers tagged the TCRbeta library. TCRdb passed the PCR reads through MiXCR, listing each CDR3 protein once. This table has some 460,000 distinct CDR3 sequences, roughly 15% appearing once. This chain connects TRBV12-3 or TRBV12-4 to TRBJ2-7; D tentatively reads TRBD1 or TRBD2 (7 bases each). This receptor was taken from a boy under three years old who had a stem cell transplant for Wiskott-Aldrich syndrome, so the T cells may come from the graft donor. The sequenced sample was PBMCs, mostly from graft donor cells, obtained 360 days after TCRalphabeta/CD19-depleted stem cell transplant. Here the CDR3 reads CASSPQGGKEQYF. In DNA, the CDR3 is TGTGCCAGCAGTCCCCAGGGGGGGAAGGAGCAGTACTTC.